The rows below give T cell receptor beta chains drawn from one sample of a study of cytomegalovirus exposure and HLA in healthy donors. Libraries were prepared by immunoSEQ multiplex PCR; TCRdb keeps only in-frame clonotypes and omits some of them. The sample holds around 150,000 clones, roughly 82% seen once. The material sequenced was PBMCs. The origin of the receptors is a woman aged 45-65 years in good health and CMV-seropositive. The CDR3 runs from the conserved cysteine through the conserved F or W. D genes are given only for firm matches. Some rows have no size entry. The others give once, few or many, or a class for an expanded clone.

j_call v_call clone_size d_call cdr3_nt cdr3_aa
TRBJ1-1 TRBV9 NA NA TGTGCCAGCAGCGCCTATCCGACAGCGAACACTGAAGCTTTCTTT CASSAYPTANTEAFF
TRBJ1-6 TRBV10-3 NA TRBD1 TGTGCCATCAGTGAGGGACAGGGGGGGTATAATTCACCCCTCCACTTT CAISEGQGGYNSPLHF
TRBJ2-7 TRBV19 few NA TGTGCCAGTAGTATGGGAGGTCGGGGACCAGGCGGAAGCGAGCAGTACTTC CASSMGGRGPGGSEQYF
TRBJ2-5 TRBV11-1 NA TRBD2 TGTGCCAGCAGCTCGGCGTGGGGGGGGCAAGAGACCCAGTACTTC CASSSAWGGQETQYF
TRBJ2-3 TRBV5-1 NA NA TGCGCCAGCAGCTTGACTAGTCCAGATACGCAGTATTTT CASSLTSPDTQYF
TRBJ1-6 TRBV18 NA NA TGTGCCAGCTCAATGGACGGCTCGGGGTCACCCCTCCACTTT CASSMDGSGSPLHF
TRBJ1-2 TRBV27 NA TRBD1 TGTGCCAGCAGTAAAACAGGGGCGAACTATGGCTACACCTTC CASSKTGANYGYTF
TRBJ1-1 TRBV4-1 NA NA TGCGCCAGCAGCCAACGGACTGTGAACACTGAAGCTTTCTTT CASSQRTVNTEAFF
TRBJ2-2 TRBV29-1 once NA TGCAGCACCCGGACAGCTAAAACGAACACCGGGGAGCTGTTTTTT CSTRTAKTNTGELFF
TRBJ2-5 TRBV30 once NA TGTGCCTGGAGTAGGGGGGGGGCGGTGGGAGAGACCCAGTACTTC CAWSRGGAVGETQYF
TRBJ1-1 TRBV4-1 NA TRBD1 TGCGCCAGCAGCCAGTCCGGGACAGGGGGAGCTTTCTTT CASSQSGTGGAFF
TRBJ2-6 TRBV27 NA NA TGTGCCAGCAGTTCAAAAACCCAGGGTTATTCTGGGGCCAACGTCCTGACTTTC CASSSKTQGYSGANVLTF
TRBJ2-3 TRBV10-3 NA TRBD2 TGTGCCATCAGTGAAGGTCCGGGGGGGCGGGGAGGCACAGATACGCAGTATTTT CAISEGPGGRGGTDTQYF
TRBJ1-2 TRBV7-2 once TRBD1 TGTGCCAGCAGCACGACAGGGGGGAACTATGGCTACACCTTC CASSTTGGNYGYTF
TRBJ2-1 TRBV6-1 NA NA TGTGCCAGCAGTGACAATACAATTTACAATGAGCAGTTCTTC CASSDNTIYNEQFF
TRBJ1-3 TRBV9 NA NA TGTGCCAGCAGCGTTCGGGGATCTGGAAACACCATATATTTT CASSVRGSGNTIYF
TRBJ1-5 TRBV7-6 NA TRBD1 TGTGCCAGCACCCACCGTGGGGGACAGGGTCTGTATAGCAATCAGCCCCAGCATTTT CASTHRGGQGLYSNQPQHF
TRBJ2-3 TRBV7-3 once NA TGTGCCAGCAGCTCTCGACAGAGCACAGATACGCAGTATTTT CASSSRQSTDTQYF
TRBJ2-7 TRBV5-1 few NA TGCGCCAGCAGCTTGTCAGGGGGGAAATACGAGCAGTACTTC CASSLSGGKYEQYF
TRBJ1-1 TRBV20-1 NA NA TGCAGTGCTTCCAGGAACACTGAAGCTTTCTTT CSASRNTEAFF
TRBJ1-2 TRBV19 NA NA TGTGCCAGTACCCAAGCGAGCTATGGCTACACCTTC CASTQASYGYTF
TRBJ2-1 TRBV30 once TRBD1 TGTGCCTGGAGTGCACCGGACAGGGGAGGGTTCTTC CAWSAPDRGGFF